The clone carrying this T cell receptor beta chain is judged medium-sized (0.01 to 0.1%). This beta chain is a stray sequence in a library constructed for alpha chains; its clone size is not meaningful. These data come from a study of spatial heterogeneity in lung cancer. TCRdb redid the calling of the 5' RACE reads with MiXCR, one entry per CDR3 protein. The sample yields roughly 3,700 distinct CDR3 sequences, roughly 24% seen once. V was shortened by 5 bases and J by 1 base, with 14 bases between the two germline ends. The germline gives CDR1 SGHTA, CDR2 FQGNSA. This CDR3 comprises 16 residues. Time point described: sample taken at primary tumor resection. Whole RNA from tumor, nontumor lung or frozen PBMC was sequenced unsorted. 72 TRACERx patients with early, untreated non-small cell lung cancer donated samples.

V and J are TRBV7-2 and TRBJ2-2; possibly TRBD1 for D (5 bases). The sample was PBMCs, taken at surgery. This TCR derives from a female donor with early-stage non-small cell lung cancer. DNA for the CDR3: TGTGCCAGCAGCCAATCCGGACAAATGAACACCGGGGAGCTGTTTTTT. This codes for CASSQSGQMNTGELFF.